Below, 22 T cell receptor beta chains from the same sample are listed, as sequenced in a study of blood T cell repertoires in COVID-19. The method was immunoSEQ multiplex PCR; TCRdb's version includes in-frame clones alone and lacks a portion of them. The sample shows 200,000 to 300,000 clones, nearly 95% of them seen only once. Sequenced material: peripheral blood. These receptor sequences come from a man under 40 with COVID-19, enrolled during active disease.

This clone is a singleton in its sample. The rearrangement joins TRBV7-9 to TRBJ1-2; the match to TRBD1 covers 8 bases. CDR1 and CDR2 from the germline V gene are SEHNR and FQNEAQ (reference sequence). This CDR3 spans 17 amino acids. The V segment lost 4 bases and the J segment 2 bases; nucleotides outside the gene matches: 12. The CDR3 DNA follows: TGTGCCAGCAGCTCCTATCCGGGACAGGAACGAAACTATGGCTACACCTTC. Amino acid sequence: CASSSYPGQERNYGYTF.

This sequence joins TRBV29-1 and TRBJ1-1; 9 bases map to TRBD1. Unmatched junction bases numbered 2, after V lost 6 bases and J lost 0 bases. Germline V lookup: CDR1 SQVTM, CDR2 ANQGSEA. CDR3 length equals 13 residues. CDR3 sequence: CSVGTGLNTEAFF. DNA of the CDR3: TGCAGCGTCGGGACAGGGTTGAACACTGAAGCTTTCTTT.

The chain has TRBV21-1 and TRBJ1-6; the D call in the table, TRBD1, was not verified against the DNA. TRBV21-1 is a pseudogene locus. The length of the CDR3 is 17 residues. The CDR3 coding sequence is TGTGCCAGCAGCGCTTCGGGACAGGGGGTAGAGAATTCACCCCTCCACTTT. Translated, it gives CASSASGQGVENSPLHF.

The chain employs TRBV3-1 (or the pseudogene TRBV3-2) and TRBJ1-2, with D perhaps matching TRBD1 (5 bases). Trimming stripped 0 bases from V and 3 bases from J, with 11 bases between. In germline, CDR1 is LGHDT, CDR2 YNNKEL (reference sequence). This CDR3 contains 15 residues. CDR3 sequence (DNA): TGTGCCAGCAGCCAAGAGGGGGGAGTTTACTATGGCTACACCTTC. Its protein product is CASSQEGGVYYGYTF.

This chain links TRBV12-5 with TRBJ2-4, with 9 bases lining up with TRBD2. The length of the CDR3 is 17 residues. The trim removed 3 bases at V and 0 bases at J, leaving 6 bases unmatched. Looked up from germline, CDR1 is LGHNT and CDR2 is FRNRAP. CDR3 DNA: TGTGCTAGTGGTTTCTGGTCTAGCGGGGTAGCCAAAAACATTCAGTACTTC. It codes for CASGFWSSGVAKNIQYF.

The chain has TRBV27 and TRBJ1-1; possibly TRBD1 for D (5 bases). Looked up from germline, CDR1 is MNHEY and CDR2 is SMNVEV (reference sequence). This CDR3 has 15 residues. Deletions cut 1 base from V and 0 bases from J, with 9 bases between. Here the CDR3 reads CASSLYRGMNTEAFF. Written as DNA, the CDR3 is TGTGCCAGCAGTTTATATAGGGGAATGAACACTGAAGCTTTCTTT.

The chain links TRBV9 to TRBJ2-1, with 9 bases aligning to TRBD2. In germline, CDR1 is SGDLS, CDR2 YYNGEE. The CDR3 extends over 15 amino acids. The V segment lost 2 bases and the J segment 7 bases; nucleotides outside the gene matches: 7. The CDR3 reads CASSVGAGGGNEQFF. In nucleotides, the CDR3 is TGTGCCAGCAGCGTCGGAGCGGGGGGCGGGAATGAGCAGTTCTTC.

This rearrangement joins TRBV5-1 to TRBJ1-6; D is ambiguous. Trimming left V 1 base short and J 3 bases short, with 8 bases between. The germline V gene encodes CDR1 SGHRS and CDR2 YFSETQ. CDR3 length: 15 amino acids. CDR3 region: CASSLNGDYNSPLHF. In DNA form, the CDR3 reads TGCGCCAGCAGCTTGAACGGGGACTATAATTCACCCCTCCACTTT.

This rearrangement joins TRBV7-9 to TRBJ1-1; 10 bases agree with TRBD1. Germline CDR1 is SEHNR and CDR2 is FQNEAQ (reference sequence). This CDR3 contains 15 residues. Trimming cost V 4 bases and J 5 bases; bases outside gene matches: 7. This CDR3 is CASSSLDRGQTEAFF. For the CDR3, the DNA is TGTGCCAGCAGCTCCCTCGACAGGGGGCAAACTGAAGCTTTCTTT.

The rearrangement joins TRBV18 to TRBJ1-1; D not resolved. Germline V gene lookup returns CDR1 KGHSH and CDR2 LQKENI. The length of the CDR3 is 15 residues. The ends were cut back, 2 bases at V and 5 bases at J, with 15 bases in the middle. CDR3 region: CASSPNGVGVTEAFF. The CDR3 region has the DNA TGTGCCAGCTCACCAAACGGGGTCGGAGTGACTGAAGCTTTCTTT.

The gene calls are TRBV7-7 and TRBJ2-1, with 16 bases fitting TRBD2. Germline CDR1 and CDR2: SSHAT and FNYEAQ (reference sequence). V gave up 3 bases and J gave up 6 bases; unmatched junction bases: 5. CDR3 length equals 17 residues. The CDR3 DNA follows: TGTGCCAGCAGCTTGGGGACTAGCGGGGGGGCCTCCAATGAGCAGTTCTTC. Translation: CASSLGTSGGASNEQFF.

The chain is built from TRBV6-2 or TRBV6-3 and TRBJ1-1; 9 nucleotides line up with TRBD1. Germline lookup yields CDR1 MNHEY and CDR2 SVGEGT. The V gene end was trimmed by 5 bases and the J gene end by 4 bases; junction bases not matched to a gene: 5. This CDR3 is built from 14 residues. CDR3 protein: CASSRDRGITEAFF. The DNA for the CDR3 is TGTGCCAGCAGTCGAGACAGGGGGATCACTGAAGCTTTCTTT.

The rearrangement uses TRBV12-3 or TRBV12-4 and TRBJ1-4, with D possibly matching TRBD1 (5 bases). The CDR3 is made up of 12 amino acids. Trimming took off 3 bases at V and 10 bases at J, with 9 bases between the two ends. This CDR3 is CASSFAGGKLFF. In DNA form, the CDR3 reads TGTGCCAGCAGTTTCGCCGGGGGAAAACTGTTTTTT.

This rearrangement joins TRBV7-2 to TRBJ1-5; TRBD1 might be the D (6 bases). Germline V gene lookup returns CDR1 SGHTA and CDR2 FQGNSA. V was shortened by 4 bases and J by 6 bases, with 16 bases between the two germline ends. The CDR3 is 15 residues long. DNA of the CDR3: TGTGCCAGCAGCTCGGATTCAGGGGCAGCTCAGCCCCAGCATTTT. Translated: CASSSDSGAAQPQHF.

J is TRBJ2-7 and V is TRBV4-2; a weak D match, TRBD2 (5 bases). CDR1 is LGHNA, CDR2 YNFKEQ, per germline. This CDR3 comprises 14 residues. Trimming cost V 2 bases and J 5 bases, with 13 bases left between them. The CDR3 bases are TGTGCCAGCAGCCAACATTTTCGGGGAAACGAGCAGTACTTC. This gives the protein CASSQHFRGNEQYF.

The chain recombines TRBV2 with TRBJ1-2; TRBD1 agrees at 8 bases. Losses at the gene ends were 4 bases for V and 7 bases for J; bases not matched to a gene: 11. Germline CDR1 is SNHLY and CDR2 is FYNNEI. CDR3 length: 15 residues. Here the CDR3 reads CASSGPPGQDGGYTF. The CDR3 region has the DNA TGTGCCAGCAGTGGACCCCCGGGACAGGACGGTGGCTACACCTTC.

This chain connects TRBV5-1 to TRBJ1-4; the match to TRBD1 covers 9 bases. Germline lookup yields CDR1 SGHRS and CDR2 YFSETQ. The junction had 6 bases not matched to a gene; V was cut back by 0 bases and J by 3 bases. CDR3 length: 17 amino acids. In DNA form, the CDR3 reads TGCGCCAGCAGCTTGGATGGGACAGGGATGGCTAATGAAAAACTGTTTTTT. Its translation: CASSLDGTGMANEKLFF.

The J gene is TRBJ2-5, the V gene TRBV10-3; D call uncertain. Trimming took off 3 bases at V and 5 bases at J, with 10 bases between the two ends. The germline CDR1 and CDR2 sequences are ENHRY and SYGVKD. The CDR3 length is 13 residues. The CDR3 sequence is CAISDGSWETQYF. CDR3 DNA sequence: TGTGCCATCAGTGACGGGTCGTGGGAGACCCAGTACTTC.

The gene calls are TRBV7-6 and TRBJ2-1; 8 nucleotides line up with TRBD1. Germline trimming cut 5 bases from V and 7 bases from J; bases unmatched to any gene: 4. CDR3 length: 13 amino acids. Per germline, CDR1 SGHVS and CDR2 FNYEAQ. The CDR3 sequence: CASSKDRVNEQFF. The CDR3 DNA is TGTGCCAGCAGCAAGGACAGGGTAAATGAGCAGTTCTTC.

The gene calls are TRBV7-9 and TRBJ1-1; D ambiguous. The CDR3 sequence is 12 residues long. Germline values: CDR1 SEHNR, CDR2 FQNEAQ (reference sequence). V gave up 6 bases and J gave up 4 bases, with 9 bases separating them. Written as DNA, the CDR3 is TGTGCCAGCAGGAGAGAGGGCACTGAAGCTTTCTTT. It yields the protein CASRREGTEAFF.

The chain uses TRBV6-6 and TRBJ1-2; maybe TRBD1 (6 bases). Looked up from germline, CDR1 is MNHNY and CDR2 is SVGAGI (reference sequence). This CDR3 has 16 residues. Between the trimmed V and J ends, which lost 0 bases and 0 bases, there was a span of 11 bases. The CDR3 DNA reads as TGTGCCAGCAGTTACTCCCCCGGACAGCCTAACTATGGCTACACCTTC. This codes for CASSYSPGQPNYGYTF.

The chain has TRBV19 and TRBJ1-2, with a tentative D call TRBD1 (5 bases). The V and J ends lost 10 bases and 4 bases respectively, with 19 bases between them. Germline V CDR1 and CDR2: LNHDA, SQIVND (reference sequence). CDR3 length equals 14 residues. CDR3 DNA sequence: TGTGCCACCCAGACAGAACCAGTTCCCTATGGCTACACCTTC. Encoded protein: CATQTEPVPYGYTF.